The source of this TCR beta chain is a study of PD-L1 blockade in urothelial cancer. The repertoire was sequenced with immunoSEQ multiplex PCR; TCRdb's copy has only in-frame clones and lacks some. The table lists around 110,000 clones, more than 85% of them singletons, with more than 1.5% in the top ten. Time point defined: peripheral blood 6 weeks after treatment start. Sequencing used PBMCs, obtained around atezolizumab (anti-PD-L1) treatment. This TCR was sampled from a man between 60 and 70 years old with urothelial cancer.

The CDR3 reads CASSSGTGEQFF. The DNA for the CDR3 is TGTGCCAGCAGTTCCGGGACAGGTGAGCAGTTCTTC. The chain has TRBV28 and TRBJ2-1, with 8 bases lining up with TRBD1. V shed 4 bases, J shed 9 bases, and the junction held 2 bases outside the gene matches. The CDR3 extends over 12 amino acids. Germline lookup yields CDR1 MDHEN and CDR2 SYDVKM.